These 28 T cell receptor beta chains share one sample of origin, sequenced in a study of T cells after yellow fever vaccination. TCRdb reanalysed the 5' RACE reads using MiXCR and keeps one entry per CDR3 protein. In the table there are roughly 240,000 distinct CDR3 sequences, roughly 6.3% of which are singletons. This sample comprised CD4+ T cells sorted from PBMCs, obtained on the day of the yellow fever booster vaccination. These receptors came from a man aged 25 to 40 who received the YFV17D yellow fever vaccine.

This clonotype was detected a few times. The DNA of the CDR3 is TGTGCCAGCGGAGCGGATGAATACACTGAAGCTTTCTTT. This gives the protein CASGADEYTEAFF. The V and J genes are TRBV2 and TRBJ1-1; D remains unclear. CDR1 and CDR2 from the germline V gene are SNHLY and FYNNEI. V lost 8 bases and J lost 3, with 13 bases in between. This CDR3 has 13 amino acids.

This clonotype came up a few times. V usage is TRBV9 and J usage is TRBJ2-1; D is ambiguous. CDR1 is SGDLS, CDR2 YYNGEE, per germline. CDR3 length equals 15 residues. The V gene lost 4 bases and the J gene lost 10 bases, with 21 bases spanning the gap. This chain's CDR3 is CASSPEADSSREQFF. The CDR3 DNA is TGTGCCAGCAGCCCAGAGGCAGACTCTTCACGGGAGCAGTTCTTC.

This clonotype was detected a few times. The V call is TRBV7-3, the J call TRBJ2-3; 12 positions match TRBD2. The CDR3 extends over 16 amino acids. Germline assignment: CDR1 SGHTA and CDR2 FQGTGA. Germline trimming cut 5 bases from V and 2 bases from J; bases unmatched to any gene: 5. The CDR3 spells CASSKGLAGITDTQYF. CDR3 in DNA: TGTGCCAGCAGCAAAGGACTAGCGGGAATCACAGATACGCAGTATTTT.

Remarks on this clonotype: Since a much larger clone is just one base distant, this may be a read error. This sequence joins TRBV5-1 and TRBJ2-5; a possible D gene is TRBD1 (6 bases). V dropped 3 bases and J dropped 4 bases, with 19 bases sitting between them. Germline-derived CDR1 and CDR2 are SGHRS and YFSETQ. The length of the CDR3 is 16 residues. CDR3 loop: CASSSDGAVGGETQYF. The CDR3 nucleotides read TGCGCCAGCAGCTCGGATGGGGCAGTAGGGGGAGAGACCCAGTACTTC.

This rearrangement joins TRBV20-1 to TRBJ2-1; D is possibly TRBD2 (6 bases). The CDR3 covers 11 residues. The germline V gene encodes CDR1 DFQATT and CDR2 SNEGSKA (reference sequence). The CDR3 here is CRVSGNNEQFF. The CDR3 DNA sequence: TGCAGAGTTAGCGGAAACAATGAGCAGTTCTTC.

This clonotype has a count of ten or more. In DNA, the CDR3 is TGTGCCAGCAGCTGGAACTCCTACAATGAGCAGTTCTTC. Amino acids: CASSWNSYNEQFF. The V and J genes are TRBV7-3 and TRBJ2-1; D remains unclear. Trimming pared 4 bases from V and 0 bases from J, leaving 4 bases between. CDR3 length: 13 amino acids. Germline V CDR1 and CDR2: SGHTA, FQGTGA.

At least ten counts were recorded for this clonotype. The gene calls are TRBV7-6 and TRBJ2-6; D not certain. The CDR3 has 17 residues. CDR1 is SGHVS and CDR2 is FNYEAQ in the germline V gene. The V and J ends lost 1 base and 0 bases respectively, with 10 bases between them. The CDR3 DNA reads TGTGCCAGCAGCTTAGGGACCGATGTCTCTGGGGCCAACGTCCTGACTTTC. Translating it yields CASSLGTDVSGANVLTF.

The chain combines TRBV6-1 with TRBJ2-1; 11 bases are a match to TRBD1. With V trimmed by 4 bases and J by 12 bases, 14 bases remained unmatched. The CDR3 consists of 16 residues. CDR1 is MNHNS, CDR2 SASEGT, per germline. Here the CDR3 reads CASSGIGQGAQGMQFF. The DNA for the CDR3 is TGTGCCAGCAGTGGGATCGGACAGGGGGCGCAAGGAATGCAGTTCTTC.

This clonotype was seen many times. This sequence joins TRBV7-2 and TRBJ2-6; D unresolved. CDR1 is SGHTA, CDR2 FQGNSA, per germline. There are 14 residues in the CDR3. Trimming shortened V by 5 bases and J by 3 bases, and 8 bases separated the two germline ends. CDR3 in DNA: TGTGCCAGCAGCCCAGATTTTGGGGCCAACGTCCTGACTTTC. Protein product: CASSPDFGANVLTF. The full variable domain, its missing parts supplied by reference TRBV7-2 and TRBJ2-6, is GAGVSQSPSNKVTEKGKDVELRCDPISGHTALYWYRQSLGQGLEFLIYFQGNSAPDKSGLPSDRFSAERTGGSVSTLTIQRTQQEDSAVYLCASSPDFGANVLTFGAGSRLTVL.

This clonotype was seen a few times. The chain links TRBV5-1 to TRBJ2-1; TRBD1 aligns across 7 bases. The trim removed 2 bases at V and 4 bases at J, leaving 3 bases unmatched. This CDR3 has 14 residues. CDR1 is SGHRS, CDR2 YFSETQ, per germline. CDR3 amino acids: CASSFQTGYNEQFF. The CDR3 coding sequence is TGCGCCAGCAGCTTCCAGACAGGGTACAATGAGCAGTTCTTC.

This clonotype was seen repeatedly, ten times or more. The chain joins TRBV6-2 or TRBV6-3 to TRBJ2-1; TRBD2 matches 11 bases. The germline V gene encodes CDR1 MNHEY and CDR2 SVGEGT. The CDR3 contains 17 residues. Germline trimming cut 0 bases from V and 2 bases from J; bases unmatched to any gene: 3. Here the CDR3 reads CASSYSGLAETYNEQFF. As DNA, the CDR3 is TGTGCCAGCAGTTACTCGGGACTAGCGGAGACCTACAATGAGCAGTTCTTC.

This clonotype was seen ten or more times. This sequence joins TRBV10-3 and TRBJ2-3; D possibly corresponds to TRBD2 (5 bases). Germline V gene sequence: CDR1 ENHRY, CDR2 SYGVKD. The ends were cut back, 7 bases at V and 6 bases at J, with 8 bases in the middle. The CDR3 consists of 11 residues. The CDR3 is CAIKTGDTQYF. In DNA, the CDR3 is TGTGCCATCAAAACGGGGGATACGCAGTATTTT.

This clonotype occurred a few times. This chain joins TRBV20-1 and TRBJ2-1; D gene unclear. The CDR3 is 13 residues long. Germline V CDR1 and CDR2: DFQATT, SNEGSKA (reference sequence). Deletions cut 6 bases from V and 3 bases from J, with 12 bases between. The CDR3 coding sequence is TGCAGTGCCCCCCTCACTATCTACAATGAGCAGTTCTTC. This translates into CSAPLTIYNEQFF.

Many counts were recorded for this clonotype. The chain has TRBV3-1 and TRBJ2-1; 8 bases fit TRBD2. Germline V gene sequence: CDR1 LGHDT, CDR2 YNNKEL (reference sequence). The CDR3 is 14 residues long. V trimming: 7 bases; J trimming: 8 bases; junction bases outside the gene matches: 10. The CDR3 region has the DNA TGTGCCAGCAACTGGGGGACTAGAGGCGATGAGCAGTTCTTC. It translates to CASNWGTRGDEQFF.

This clonotype was observed many times. The rearrangement uses TRBV20-1 and TRBJ2-7, with 12 bases matching TRBD1. V shed 5 bases and J 6 bases; nucleotides not matched to a gene: 8. The CDR3 has 14 amino acids. CDR1 is DFQATT and CDR2 is SNEGSKA in the germline V gene (reference sequence). CDR3 in DNA: TGCAGTGCTGGGGACAGGGGGCGGTCTCGCGAGCAGTACTTC. This encodes CSAGDRGRSREQYF.

This clonotype was seen many times. The chain carries TRBV3-1 and TRBJ2-3; no firm D call. Per the germline V gene, CDR1 is LGHDT and CDR2 is YNNKEL (reference sequence). The V end was cut by 0 bases, the J end by 2 bases, with 9 bases between. The CDR3 has 15 residues. The CDR3 spells CASSQDRQATDTQYF. In nucleotides, the CDR3 is TGTGCCAGCAGCCAAGATAGGCAGGCCACAGATACGCAGTATTTT.

This chain links TRBV5-1 with TRBJ2-6; no reliable D call. CDR1 and CDR2 from the germline V gene are SGHRS and YFSETQ. This CDR3 has 16 amino acids. Trimming took off 0 bases at V and 1 base at J, with 8 bases between the two ends. CDR3 sequence reads: CASSLEFVSGANVLTF. The CDR3 region has the DNA TGCGCCAGCAGCTTGGAATTCGTATCTGGGGCCAACGTCCTGACTTTC. The whole variable domain, filled in from reference TRBV5-1 and TRBJ2-6, reads KAGVTQTPRYLIKTRGQQVTLSCSPISGHRSVSWYQQTPGQGLQFLFEYFSETQRNKGNFPGRFSGRQFSNSRSEMNVSTLELGDSALYLCASSLEFVSGANVLTFGAGSRLTVL.

In its sample, this clonotype was seen many times. This rearrangement joins TRBV6-5 to TRBJ2-7, with D possibly being TRBD1 or TRBD2 (5 bases each). The CDR3 totals 18 residues. CDR1 is MNHEY, CDR2 SVGAGI, per germline. The ends were cut back, 7 bases at V and 9 bases at J, with 34 bases in the middle. The CDR3 here is CASTRGGGSGPKGGVQYF. The CDR3 region has the DNA TGTGCCAGCACTCGGGGCGGTGGAAGCGGACCGAAGGGTGGGGTGCAGTACTTC.

The V gene is TRBV14, the J gene TRBJ2-6, with 9 bases fitting TRBD1. The CDR3 has 20 residues. Looked up from germline, CDR1 is SGHDN and CDR2 is FVKESK. J was trimmed by 2 bases and V by 0 bases; bases with no gene match: 11. In DNA, the CDR3 is TGTGCCAGCAGCCAAGACGACTGGACAGGGGAGAAACCTGGGGCCAACGTCCTGACTTTC. Translating gives CASSQDDWTGEKPGANVLTF.

This clonotype occurred many times. The chain uses TRBV7-9 and TRBJ2-7; TRBD2 matches 8 bases. The CDR3 has 14 residues. The germline gives CDR1 SEHNR, CDR2 FQNEAQ (reference sequence). The junction had 9 bases not matched to a gene; V was cut back by 5 bases and J by 6 bases. CDR3 sequence reads: CASSGSGKTFEQYF. Written as DNA, the CDR3 is TGTGCCAGCAGCGGTAGCGGGAAGACGTTCGAGCAGTACTTC. Combining the CDR3 with reference TRBV7-9 and TRBJ2-7 gives the whole variable domain DTGVSQNPRHKITKRGQNVTFRCDPISEHNRLYWYRQTLGQGPEFLTYFQNEAQLEKSRLLSDRFSAERPKGSFSTLEIQRTEQGDSAMYLCASSGSGKTFEQYFGPGTRLTVT.

This clonotype was seen ten or more times. The gene calls are TRBV7-2 and TRBJ2-1; possibly TRBD2 for D (5 bases). This CDR3 comprises 14 residues. The germline gives CDR1 SGHTA, CDR2 FQGNSA. V lost 8 bases and J 8 bases, leaving 19 bases between the germline ends. The CDR3 is CASGLGILRDEQFF. The CDR3 nucleotides are TGTGCCAGCGGACTCGGGATCCTGAGGGATGAGCAGTTCTTC.

This sequence joins TRBV3-1 and TRBJ2-2; D is perhaps TRBD1 or TRBD2 (5 bases each). The length of the CDR3 is 16 residues. Trimming took off 1 base at V and 5 bases at J, with 14 bases between the two ends. Germline CDR1 LGHDT, CDR2 YNNKEL (reference sequence). CDR3 nucleotide sequence: TGTGCCAGCAGCCAAGTTGGGGGAGTTTCGACCGGGGAGCTGTTTTTT. This codes for CASSQVGGVSTGELFF. Full variable domain (outside the CDR3, taken from reference TRBV3-1 and TRBJ2-2): DTAVSQTPKYLVTQMGNDKSIKCEQNLGHDTMYWYKQDSKKFLKIMFSYNNKELIINETVPNRFSPKSPDKAHLNLHINSLELGDSAVYFCASSQVGGVSTGELFFGEGSRLTVL.

The CDR3 protein is CASSWRTSGYNEQFF. DNA of the CDR3: TGCGCCAGCAGCTGGCGGACTAGCGGATACAATGAGCAGTTCTTC. The chain uses TRBV5-1 and TRBJ2-1; TRBD2 matches at 10 bases. Germline CDR1 SGHRS, CDR2 YFSETQ. This CDR3 spans 15 amino acids. J lost 4 bases, V lost 3 bases, and 4 bases had no gene match.

This clonotype was picked up many times. The chain carries TRBV7-2 and TRBJ2-5; D gene ambiguous. Germline CDR1 is SGHTA and CDR2 is FQGNSA. This CDR3 is 11 amino acids long. V was shortened by 4 bases and J by 4 bases, with 4 bases between the two germline ends. The CDR3 spells CASSSIETQYF. The CDR3, as DNA: TGTGCCAGCAGCTCCATAGAGACCCAGTACTTC.

On this clonotype: A much larger clone is a single base away; this may be a read error. The chain joins TRBV7-9 to TRBJ2-1; tentative D call: TRBD2 (6 bases). The germline gives CDR1 SEHNR, CDR2 FQNEAQ (reference sequence). The CDR3 covers 13 residues. Trimming removed 4 bases from V and 8 bases from J, with 12 bases in between. In DNA, the CDR3 is TGTGCCAGCAGCTCATCGGGGACTGATGAGCAGTTCTTC. It yields the protein CASSSSGTDEQFF.

This clonotype was counted many times. This rearrangement joins TRBV3-1 to TRBJ2-5; D gene ambiguous. Trimming left V 0 bases short and J 7 bases short, with 6 bases between. From germline, CDR1 is LGHDT and CDR2 YNNKEL (reference sequence). This CDR3 comprises 12 residues. The CDR3 is CASSQDHPTQYF. The CDR3 DNA reads as TGTGCCAGCAGCCAAGATCACCCGACCCAGTACTTC.

In its sample, this clonotype was seen many times. The V call is TRBV18, the J call TRBJ1-5, with D perhaps matching TRBD1 (5 bases). The CDR3 is made up of 13 amino acids. The germline V gene has CDR1 KGHSH and CDR2 LQKENI. With 5 bases removed from V and 5 bases from J, the gap between germline ends came to 10 bases. The CDR3 coding sequence is TGTGCCAGCTCAACGGACATCGATCAGCCCCAGCATTTT. Translated, it gives CASSTDIDQPQHF.

In this sample, this clonotype turned up many times. This chain joins TRBV13 and TRBJ2-5, with a tentative D call TRBD2 (6 bases). CDR3 length equals 14 residues. Deletions cut 4 bases from V and 1 base from J, with 10 bases between. Germline lookup yields CDR1 PRHDT and CDR2 FYEKMQ (reference sequence). The CDR3 region is CASSSLGGQETQYF. CDR3 nucleotide sequence: TGTGCCAGCAGCTCCCTGGGGGGCCAAGAGACCCAGTACTTC.